This T cell receptor (beta chain) was recorded in a study of T cell repertoires in cytomegalovirus infection. This clonotype has ten or more counts. The antigen is undetermined. The germline V and J ends were trimmed by 2 bases and 4 bases, with 6 bases remaining between them. CDR1 SGHTA and CDR2 FQGNSA come from the germline V gene. This CDR3 comprises 13 residues. From the reads, TCRdb called clonotypes with MiXCR, one entry per CDR3 protein. The sample shows roughly 860,000 distinct CDR3 sequences, less than 35% of them seen only once. The source of this sequence is a human donor in good health (CMV status not recorded). Some clones in this sample may be carry-over from other donors' samples. The chain employs TRBV7-2 and TRBJ2-1, with D unresolved. This specimen consisted of cultured CD8+ T cells from PBMCs, obtained from culture after CMV antigen stimulation. The chain's CDR3 is CASSLLDYNEQFF. As DNA, the CDR3 is TGTGCCAGCAGCTTACTGGATTACAATGAGCAGTTCTTC.